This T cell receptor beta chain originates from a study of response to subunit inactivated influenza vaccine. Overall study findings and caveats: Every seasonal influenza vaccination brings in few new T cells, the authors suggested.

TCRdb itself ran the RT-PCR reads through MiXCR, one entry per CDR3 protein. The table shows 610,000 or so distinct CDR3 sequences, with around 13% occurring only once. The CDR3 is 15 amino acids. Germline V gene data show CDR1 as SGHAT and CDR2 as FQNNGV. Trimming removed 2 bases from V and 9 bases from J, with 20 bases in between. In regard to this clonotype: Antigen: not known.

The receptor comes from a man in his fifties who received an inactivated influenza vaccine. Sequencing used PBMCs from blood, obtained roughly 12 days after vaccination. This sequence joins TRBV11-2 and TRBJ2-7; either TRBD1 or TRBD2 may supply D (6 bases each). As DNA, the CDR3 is TGTGCCAGCAGCTTAAATCTCTGGGGGGCGCTGGGGCAGTACTTC. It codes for CASSLNLWGALGQYF.